This record concerns one T cell receptor beta chain sequence. Its cognate antigen is unknown. This entry is derived from a study of regulatory T cells in long-lasting Graves disease. Findings and caveats of the study: Persistent patients shared about 3,000 public clonotypes among themselves. Newly diagnosed patients shared fewer, at 900 to 1,000. Examination was confined to peripheral blood, excluding thyroid tissue. Possibly, too few samples lowered accuracy.

Germline V lookup: CDR1 MNHEY, CDR2 SMNVEV (reference sequence). CDR3 size: 13 residues. V lost 7 bases to trimming and J lost 8 bases, with 17 bases between them. Stated time point: persistent/refractory GD, antithyroid drugs over 5 years with positive TRAb. The TCR library was made from RNA extracted from PBMCs. With iRepertoire HTBI primers and Arm-PCR of CDR3 regions, TCR beta libraries were built. TCRdb processed the multiplex PCR reads anew with MiXCR; each CDR3 protein has one entry. The sample yields under 500,000 distinct CDR3 sequences, 20% seen once. The clonotype was recovered from a female donor with Graves disease. The specimen was peripheral blood mononuclear cells (PBMCs), collected when the disease was refractory, from a patient treated with antithyroid drugs. The chain couples TRBV27 to TRBJ1-2; D gene unclear. The CDR3 DNA follows: TGTGCCAGCACGGCGTTCAGACTGGGGGGCTACACCTTC. Its translation: CASTAFRLGGYTF.